Below, one TCR beta chain is given with its context. Its antigen is still unknown. The study ran its PCR with 60 Vbeta and 13 Jbeta primers. The protocol was immunoSEQ multiplex PCR, while the TCRdb copy is restricted to in-frame clones and leaves out a portion. In all, the sample yields approximately 100,000 clones. The data are from a study of cytomegalovirus exposure and HLA in healthy donors. Points from the study as a whole: Being productive about 87% or about 30% of the time was typical of most TCR beta V segments in an earlier analysis.

This CDR3 comprises 13 residues. Germline V lookup: CDR1 SGDLS, CDR2 YYNGEE. Trimming pared 3 bases from V and 9 bases from J, leaving 10 bases between. What was sequenced was PBMCs. The TCR originated in a man in his fifties or sixties in good health and CMV-seronegative. The gene calls are TRBV9 and TRBJ1-6; D may be TRBD1 (6 bases). The CDR3 DNA follows: TGTGCCAGCAGCGAGGGGGAGGGTTCACCCCTCCACTTT. This codes for CASSEGEGSPLHF.